This TCR beta chain appears in the sequencing data of a study of blood T cells in healthy people across ages. Then a second PCR, running roughly 7 to 11 cycles, was carried out with a sample-barcoded 5' primer and a J-beta primer mix. TCRdb analysed the 5' RACE reads with MiXCR anew, one entry per CDR3 protein. The sample includes 600,000 to 650,000 distinct CDR3 sequences, roughly 53% seen only once; the top ten take around 37%. Study-wide results and limits: Expanded clonotype changes were possibly confounded by unknown donor CMV status.

Germline CDR1 reads DFQATT; CDR2 reads SNEGSKA (reference sequence). The CDR3 runs to 13 residues. Between the trimmed V and J ends, which lost 6 bases and 2 bases, there was a span of 12 bases. In the case of this clonotype: The antigen is undetermined.

The sample taken for sequencing was blood. The chain couples TRBV20-1 to TRBJ2-3, with no clear D. The clonotype originates from a man aged 60 to 75 in good health. The CDR3 loop is CSAANALTDTQYF. CDR3 nucleotides: TGCAGTGCCGCCAATGCCCTCACAGATACGCAGTATTTT.